Listed here are 24 T cell receptor beta chains from one sample, sequenced in a study of cytomegalovirus exposure and HLA in healthy donors. The study ran its PCR with 60 Vbeta and 13 Jbeta primers. Measured with immunoSEQ multiplex PCR; TCRdb has only the in-frame clones, and not every one. The listing records 200,000 or so clones. The material sequenced was PBMCs. The receptors derive from a girl aged 2 to 10 in good health and CMV-seropositive.

The V gene is TRBV25-1, the J gene TRBJ2-5; possibly TRBD1 for D (5 bases). Germline lookup yields CDR1 MGHDK and CDR2 SYGVNS. This CDR3 has 12 residues. V was pared by 7 bases and J by 2 bases, with 8 bases between. CDR3 coding DNA: TGTGCCAGCATCCAGGGACAAGAGACCCAGTACTTC. Translated, it gives CASIQGQETQYF.

The chain is built from TRBV28 and TRBJ2-3; 7 bases are shared with TRBD1. There are 16 residues in the CDR3. The V gene end was trimmed by 7 bases and the J gene end by 2 bases; junction bases not matched to a gene: 12. CDR1 and CDR2 from the germline V gene are MDHEN and SYDVKM. DNA of the CDR3: TGTGCCAGCACCAGAATGACAGGGCTAGTCACAGATACGCAGTATTTT. Amino acid sequence: CASTRMTGLVTDTQYF.

The chain carries TRBV5-4 and TRBJ2-1; a possible D gene is TRBD1 (6 bases). The CDR3 loop spans 14 amino acids. In germline, CDR1 is SGHNT, CDR2 YYREEE (reference sequence). V dropped 0 bases and J dropped 5 bases, with 9 bases sitting between them. The CDR3 DNA is TGTGCCAGCAGCTTGGACAGGGCCGACAATGAGCAGTTCTTC. This codes for CASSLDRADNEQFF.

V is TRBV7-2 and J is TRBJ1-5, with a weak D call TRBD1 (6 bases). Germline CDR1 SGHTA, CDR2 FQGNSA. V shed 1 base and J shed 4 bases, with 17 bases lying between them. The CDR3 consists of 17 residues. Written as DNA, the CDR3 is TGTGCCAGCAGCTTAGTTTCGACAGGCAGGGGAAATCAGCCCCAGCATTTT. It is translated as CASSLVSTGRGNQPQHF.

This chain joins TRBV14 and TRBJ2-5; D is possibly TRBD1 (6 bases). From germline, CDR1 is SGHDN and CDR2 FVKESK. The CDR3 extends over 15 amino acids. V dropped 4 bases and J dropped 2 bases, with 14 bases sitting between them. The chain's CDR3 is CASSRTIGQQETQYF. The CDR3 nucleotides are TGTGCCAGCAGCCGAACTATAGGACAGCAAGAGACCCAGTACTTC.

The chain joins TRBV4-2 to TRBJ1-5; D uncertain. The germline V and J ends were trimmed by 1 base and 5 bases, with 9 bases remaining between them. The V gene's germline CDR1 is LGHNA and CDR2 YNFKEQ. This CDR3 spans 14 amino acids. Here the CDR3 reads CASSQGRQDQPQHF. The CDR3 region has the DNA TGTGCCAGCAGCCAAGGCCGGCAGGATCAGCCCCAGCATTTT.

The V call is TRBV30, the J call TRBJ2-5; 14 bases agree with TRBD2. With V trimmed by 2 bases and J by 5 bases, 13 bases remained unmatched. CDR3 length: 18 amino acids. Germline V gives CDR1 GTSNPN, CDR2 SVGIG (reference sequence). CDR3 protein: CAWSLRQGLAGARETQYF. CDR3 bases: TGTGCCTGGAGTCTGCGACAGGGACTAGCGGGAGCGCGGGAGACCCAGTACTTC.

V usage is TRBV28 and J usage is TRBJ2-5; D perhaps matches TRBD2 (7 bases). From germline, CDR1 is MDHEN and CDR2 SYDVKM. V was pared by 2 bases and J by 5 bases, with 24 bases between. The CDR3 sequence is 18 residues long. CDR3 DNA: TGTGCCAGCAGTTTACTGCGGGGGACCCAGGGGACTGCGGAGACCCAGTACTTC. Translating gives CASSLLRGTQGTAETQYF.

The V call is TRBV4-2, the J call TRBJ2-3, with 9 bases identical to TRBD1. V shed 1 base and J 5 bases; nucleotides not matched to a gene: 4. The CDR3 covers 15 residues. Germline loops: CDR1 LGHNA, CDR2 YNFKEQ. CDR3 amino acids: CASSQGDRAVDTQYF. The CDR3 DNA reads TGTGCCAGCAGCCAAGGGGACAGGGCCGTAGATACGCAGTATTTT.

The gene calls are TRBV5-1 and TRBJ2-7; 10 nucleotides agree with TRBD1. The V and J ends lost 5 bases and 3 bases, in that order; junction bases with no gene match: 8. Germline CDR1 is SGHRS and CDR2 is YFSETQ. This CDR3 has 15 residues. This CDR3 reads CASRRDRGPHYEQYF. Written as DNA, the CDR3 is TGCGCCAGCAGACGGGACAGGGGCCCTCACTACGAGCAGTACTTC. The whole variable domain, remainder taken from reference TRBV5-1 and TRBJ2-7, is KAGVTQTPRYLIKTRGQQVTLSCSPISGHRSVSWYQQTPGQGLQFLFEYFSETQRNKGNFPGRFSGRQFSNSRSEMNVSTLELGDSALYLCASRRDRGPHYEQYFGPGTRLTVT.

The rearrangement links TRBV10-3 to TRBJ1-3; D unresolved. Germline V gene data show CDR1 as ENHRY and CDR2 as SYGVKD. V shed 7 bases and J shed 0 bases, with 7 bases lying between them. The CDR3 sequence is 13 residues long. DNA of the CDR3: TGTGCCATCACAGGCCCCTCTGGAAACACCATATATTTT. This codes for CAITGPSGNTIYF.

J is TRBJ1-2 and V is TRBV7-6, with TRBD1 identical over 9 bases. The CDR3 is 14 residues long. Trimming cost V 5 bases and J 6 bases; bases outside gene matches: 7. The germline CDR1 and CDR2 sequences are SGHVS and FNYEAQ. Written as DNA, the CDR3 is TGTGCCAGCAGCACTCCGGGACAGGGAGATGGCTACACCTTC. Protein product: CASSTPGQGDGYTF. Based on the CDR3 plus reference TRBV7-6 and TRBJ1-2, the full variable domain is GAGVSQSPRYKVTKRGQDVALRCDPISGHVSLYWYRQALGQGPEFLTYFNYEAQQDKSGLPNDRFSAERPEGSISTLTIQRTEQRDSAMYRCASSTPGQGDGYTFGSGTRLTVV.

The V gene is TRBV10-1, the J gene TRBJ1-5; TRBD1 matches at 12 bases. The germline CDR1 and CDR2 sequences are WNHNN and SYGVQD (reference sequence). This CDR3 has 13 amino acids. The V gene end was trimmed by 10 bases and the J gene end by 7 bases; junction bases not matched to a gene: 5. In DNA, the CDR3 is TGCGCCATTGGGACAGGGGGCCGCCAGCCCCAGCATTTT. The encoded protein is CAIGTGGRQPQHF.

The chain carries TRBV5-5 and TRBJ1-1, with D perhaps matching TRBD1 (5 bases). CDR3 length equals 15 residues. Germline V gene lookup returns CDR1 SGHKS and CDR2 YYEKEE (reference sequence). V was shortened by 4 bases and J by 0 bases, with 13 bases between the two germline ends. CDR3: CASSHQPGLNTEAFF. The CDR3 DNA reads TGTGCCAGCAGCCATCAACCAGGGTTGAACACTGAAGCTTTCTTT.

The gene calls are TRBV27 and TRBJ2-7; TRBD2 might be the D (6 bases). CDR1 MNHEY and CDR2 SMNVEV come from the germline V gene (reference sequence). The V gene lost 2 bases and the J gene lost 0 bases, with 17 bases spanning the gap. There are 17 residues in the CDR3. The CDR3 region is CASSLIRGGADSYEQYF. The CDR3 DNA reads as TGTGCCAGCAGTTTAATCAGAGGAGGGGCTGACTCCTACGAGCAGTACTTC.

Notes on this clone: One end of the junction does not line up with germline, which may come from a read error. The chain employs TRBV2 and TRBJ1-5; D gene ambiguous. CDR3 length equals 13 residues. The germline V gene has CDR1 SNHLY and CDR2 FYNNEI. The CDR3 DNA is TGTGCCAGCAGTGGGGAGCAGGTCTTAATCCTTACTTTT. This codes for CASSGEQVLILTF.

The chain links TRBV7-7 to TRBJ2-5; 11 bases are shared with TRBD1. The CDR3 contains 17 residues. Looked up from germline, CDR1 is SSHAT and CDR2 is FNYEAQ (reference sequence). V lost 3 bases, J lost 4 bases, and 10 bases stayed unmatched. The CDR3 DNA sequence: TGTGCCAGCAGCTTCGCGGTTGCGGGACAGGGGGGAGAGACCCAGTACTTC. This codes for CASSFAVAGQGGETQYF.

This chain links TRBV27 with TRBJ2-7; the D is unclear. Germline values: CDR1 MNHEY, CDR2 SMNVEV (reference sequence). This CDR3 spans 13 amino acids. Trimming removed 2 bases from V and 6 bases from J, with 11 bases in between. DNA of the CDR3: TGTGCCAGCAGTTTAGTATCTTGGAGCGAGCAGTACTTC. Translated, it gives CASSLVSWSEQYF.

V is TRBV7-9 and J is TRBJ2-7; 8 positions match TRBD1. The CDR3 is 13 residues long. The junction had 4 bases not matched to a gene; V was cut back by 4 bases and J by 5 bases. Germline CDR1 is SEHNR and CDR2 is FQNEAQ (reference sequence). The CDR3 DNA is TGTGCCAGCAGCTCGGACAGGGCCCACGAGCAGTACTTC. Protein product: CASSSDRAHEQYF.

V is TRBV7-8 and J is TRBJ1-1; 7 bases match TRBD1. The CDR3 sequence is 16 residues long. CDR1 is SGHVS and CDR2 is FQNEAQ in the germline V gene. V dropped 7 bases and J dropped 0; count of bases not matched to a gene: 11. The CDR3 region is CASILGTVALNTEAFF. The CDR3 DNA is TGTGCCAGCATCTTGGGGACAGTAGCTTTGAACACTGAAGCTTTCTTT.

The chain uses TRBV28 and TRBJ1-5, with 10 nucleotides matching TRBD1. CDR3 size: 16 residues. J was trimmed by 4 bases and V by 7 bases; bases with no gene match: 10. Germline CDR1 and CDR2: MDHEN and SYDVKM. The CDR3 loop reads CASNLPGGQGNQPQHF. CDR3 nucleotides: TGTGCCAGCAACCTACCTGGGGGACAGGGGAATCAGCCCCAGCATTTT.

The chain combines TRBV19 with TRBJ2-3; D possibly corresponds to TRBD1 (6 bases). CDR1 is LNHDA and CDR2 is SQIVND in the germline V gene (reference sequence). CDR3 length: 15 amino acids. V lost 2 bases to trimming and J lost 0 bases, with 9 bases between them. The CDR3 coding sequence is TGTGCCAGTAGTATATTGACAGGTAGCACAGATACGCAGTATTTT. It is translated as CASSILTGSTDTQYF.

The chain recombines TRBV7-9 with TRBJ2-1; D unresolved. Trimming left V 8 bases short and J 5 bases short, with 4 bases between. This CDR3 is 10 amino acids long. Germline loops: CDR1 SEHNR, CDR2 FQNEAQ (reference sequence). The CDR3 sequence: CASLDNEQFF. The CDR3 DNA reads TGTGCCAGCCTCGACAATGAGCAGTTCTTC.

The chain couples TRBV5-1 to TRBJ2-1; a possible D gene is TRBD2 (7 bases). Germline loops: CDR1 SGHRS, CDR2 YFSETQ. The CDR3 loop spans 18 amino acids. Trimming stripped 0 bases from V and 6 bases from J, with 22 bases between. The CDR3 coding sequence is TGCGCCAGCAGCTTGGCGTTGGGTTCCCTAGGGGGGGCCAATGAGCAGTTCTTC. Encoded protein: CASSLALGSLGGANEQFF.